The T cell receptor beta chain under discussion was sequenced for a study of blood T cells in healthy people across ages. Primed by a sample-barcoded 5' primer and a J-beta primer mix, a second PCR proceeded for about 6 to 11 cycles. TCRdb re-derived calls from the 5' RACE reads in MiXCR, one entry per CDR3 protein. The data show hundreds of thousands of distinct CDR3 sequences, 35% to 50% seen once. V shed 6 bases, J shed 9 bases, and the junction held 8 bases outside the gene matches. CDR3 length equals 14 residues. Germline loops: CDR1 DFQATT, CDR2 SNEGSKA (reference sequence). This clonotype has a handful of counts.

Sequencing used blood. The rearrangement uses TRBV20-1 and TRBJ1-6; 10 bases agree with TRBD1. The TCR sequence derives from an elderly man in good health. The CDR3 DNA sequence: TGCAGTGCCAGCCCCGGGACAGGGGCTTCACCCCTCCACTTT. It translates to CSASPGTGASPLHF.